Below, one TCR beta chain is given with its context. The antigen is unknown. Assay: immunoSEQ multiplex PCR; the TCRdb copy retains only in-frame clones and omits some. Counted here are approximately 140,000 clones, about 90% occurring once; the ten biggest clones make up 2.5% to 3.5%. Trimming cost V 2 bases and J 2 bases; bases outside gene matches: 28. The germline V gene encodes CDR1 MDHEN and CDR2 SYDVKM. CDR3 length equals 23 residues. The sample originates from a study of T cell responses to AZD1222 COVID-19 vaccine. General study results and limits: The breadth and depth of Spike-specific TCRs increased once two AZD1222 doses had been given. Clonal diversity may have been underestimated in mostly white British donors.

The origin of this receptor is an adult in good health. The sequenced sample was peripheral blood, obtained on day 0 of AZD1222 vaccination. This rearrangement joins TRBV28 to TRBJ2-5; 8 bases are shared with TRBD1. The CDR3 region is CASSLPDRGTPLTSPSNQETQYF. Here the CDR3 DNA reads TGTGCCAGCAGTTTACCTGACAGGGGTACTCCCCTTACCTCTCCAAGCAATCAAGAGACCCAGTACTTC.